Below are 24 T cell receptor beta chains sequenced from a single sample in a study of blood T cell repertoires in COVID-19. Produced via immunoSEQ multiplex PCR; TCRdb's table is partial and in-frame only. Of roughly 200,000 clones in the sample, around 90% were seen once. Input material: PBMCs or T cells enriched from blood (not recorded which). These receptors were taken from a man aged 25 to 40 who had recovered from COVID-19.

J is TRBJ2-5 and V is TRBV11-2, with TRBD2 matching over 8 bases. The trim removed 1 base at V and 2 bases at J, leaving 3 bases unmatched. CDR3 length: 15 amino acids. Germline V CDR1 and CDR2: SGHAT, FQNNGV. The CDR3, as DNA: TGTGCCAGCAGCTTAGCTAGCGGGTCACAAGAGACCCAGTACTTC. Amino acids: CASSLASGSQETQYF.

The V call is TRBV30, the J call TRBJ2-2, with TRBD1 matching over 7 bases. Trimming at V came to 6 bases and at J to 0 bases, leaving 4 bases not matched to a gene. The CDR3 has 14 amino acids. Germline assignment: CDR1 GTSNPN and CDR2 SVGIG (reference sequence). The CDR3 DNA reads as TGTGCCTGCAAGGACAGGCCGAACACCGGGGAGCTGTTTTTT. It specifies CACKDRPNTGELFF. Full variable domain (outside the CDR3, taken from reference TRBV30 and TRBJ2-2): SQTIHQWPATLVQPVGSPLSLECTVEGTSNPNLYWYRQAAGRGLQLLFYSVGIGQISSEVPQNLSASRPQDRQFILSSKKLLLSDSGFYLCACKDRPNTGELFFGEGSRLTVL.

This chain connects TRBV7-2 to TRBJ1-5; perhaps TRBD1 as D (6 bases). CDR1 and CDR2 from the germline V gene are SGHTA and FQGNSA. V shed 2 bases and J shed 5 bases, with 10 bases lying between them. This CDR3 has 14 amino acids. The CDR3 here is CASSLTGRDQPQHF. DNA for the CDR3: TGTGCCAGCAGCTTAACAGGGAGGGATCAGCCCCAGCATTTT.

The chain recombines TRBV9 with TRBJ2-7; D is possibly TRBD1 (6 bases). From germline, CDR1 is SGDLS and CDR2 YYNGEE. The CDR3 runs 13 residues. Trimming took off 3 bases at V and 2 bases at J, with 9 bases between the two ends. In nucleotides, the CDR3 is TGTGCCAGCAGCGGCGGACAGACCTACGAGCAGTACTTC. Its protein product is CASSGGQTYEQYF.

The CDR3 region has the DNA TGTGCCAGCAGCTTAGTCGGCGGACAGGGGAGGTCCTATAATTCACCCCTCCACTTT. Translated: CASSLVGGQGRSYNSPLHF. The chain links TRBV11-2 to TRBJ1-6, with 9 bases lining up with TRBD1. After removal of 1 base from V and 1 base from J, the junction contained 8 bases not matched to a gene. The CDR3 has 19 residues. CDR1 is SGHAT and CDR2 is FQNNGV in the germline V gene.

The J gene is TRBJ2-2, the V gene TRBV5-1; a possible D gene is TRBD1 (5 bases). From germline, CDR1 is SGHRS and CDR2 YFSETQ. This CDR3 has 14 amino acids. The germline V and J ends were trimmed by 4 bases and 6 bases, with 13 bases remaining between them. CDR3 nucleotides: TGCGCCAGCAGCAAAACGCTAGGGGCCGGGGAGCTGTTTTTT. Protein sequence: CASSKTLGAGELFF.

The V call is TRBV20-1, the J call TRBJ2-1; 8 bases fit TRBD2. The CDR3 has 15 residues. V was pared by 3 bases and J by 7 bases, with 11 bases of the junction left unmatched. Germline V gene data show CDR1 as DFQATT and CDR2 as SNEGSKA (reference sequence). The CDR3 DNA sequence: TGCAGTGCTAGTTTTTTCGGGAGGGCCGGTAATGAGCAGTTCTTC. It is translated as CSASFFGRAGNEQFF.

The J gene is TRBJ2-1, the V gene TRBV7-9, with D possibly TRBD2 on 6 matching bases. Germline CDR1 reads SEHNR; CDR2 reads FQNEAQ (reference sequence). The CDR3 totals 19 residues. V lost 5 bases and J lost 6, with 29 bases in between. The CDR3 region has the DNA TGTGCCAGCAGCCCTACGTTAGCGGAACCCGGCCGGGATTTCAATGAGCAGTTCTTC. Amino acid sequence: CASSPTLAEPGRDFNEQFF.

V is TRBV28 and J is TRBJ1-5, with TRBD1 matching 8 bases. Trimming cost V 8 bases and J 3 bases; bases outside gene matches: 3. This CDR3 has 13 amino acids. CDR1 and CDR2 from the germline V gene are MDHEN and SYDVKM. The CDR3 here is CASGQGINQPQHF. CDR3 nucleotides: TGTGCCAGCGGACAGGGAATCAATCAGCCCCAGCATTTT.

The chain carries TRBV11-3 and TRBJ1-6; D unclear. CDR1 is SGHNT, CDR2 YENEEA, per germline. V was cut by 5 bases and J by 4 bases, with 21 bases left in between. There are 18 residues in the CDR3. The CDR3 region is CASSHPSRRWPYNSPLHF. The CDR3 bases are TGTGCCAGCAGCCACCCCTCGCGCAGGTGGCCTTATAATTCACCCCTCCACTTT.

The chain links TRBV27 to TRBJ1-5; D may be TRBD1 (6 bases). Germline V gene lookup returns CDR1 MNHEY and CDR2 SMNVEV (reference sequence). CDR3 length equals 15 residues. The ends were cut back, 6 bases at V and 5 bases at J, with 17 bases in the middle. CDR3 loop: CASSFQGTSDQPQHF. The CDR3 bases are TGTGCCAGCAGCTTTCAGGGGACGAGCGATCAGCCCCAGCATTTT.

The CDR3 region is CASIGAANEKLFF. CDR3 nucleotide sequence: TGTGCCAGCATAGGGGCAGCAAATGAAAAACTGTTTTTT. The rearrangement uses TRBV7-8 and TRBJ1-4, with D possibly being TRBD1 (5 bases). The V gene's germline CDR1 is SGHVS and CDR2 FQNEAQ. This CDR3 is built from 13 residues. Between the trimmed V and J ends, which lost 7 bases and 5 bases, there was a span of 11 bases.

This chain uses TRBV5-8 with TRBJ1-5, with 8 bases identical to TRBD1. The CDR3 is 15 residues long. CDR1 and CDR2 from the germline V gene are SGHTS and YDEGEE. J gave up 6 bases and V 0 bases, and 5 bases lay outside the gene matches. The CDR3 spells CASSLVDRAIQPQHF. The CDR3 DNA reads as TGTGCCAGCAGCTTGGTGGACAGGGCCATTCAGCCCCAGCATTTT.

This clone was counted only a few times. The gene calls are TRBV6-4 and TRBJ2-1, with TRBD2 identical over 8 bases. V was pared by 2 bases and J by 3 bases, with 3 bases of the junction left unmatched. Germline V gene data show CDR1 as MRHNA and CDR2 as SNTAGT. The CDR3 is 15 residues long. Written as DNA, the CDR3 is TGTGCCAGCAGTGACACTAGCGGAAACTACAATGAGCAGTTCTTC. It yields the protein CASSDTSGNYNEQFF.

The V gene is TRBV5-8, the J gene TRBJ2-5; TRBD1 aligns across 11 bases. The CDR3 has 15 residues. The trim removed 4 bases at V and 3 bases at J, leaving 5 bases unmatched. Looked up from germline, CDR1 is SGHTS and CDR2 is YDEGEE. This CDR3 reads CASSPGTGGKETQYF. In DNA, the CDR3 is TGTGCCAGCAGCCCCGGGACAGGGGGAAAAGAGACCCAGTACTTC. Full variable domain (remainder filled in from reference TRBV5-8 and TRBJ2-5): EAGVTQSPTHLIKTRGQQATLRCSPISGHTSVYWYQQALGLGLQFLLWYDEGEERNRGNFPPRFSGRQFPNYSSELNVNALELEDSALYLCASSPGTGGKETQYFGPGTRLLVL.

The chain has TRBV6-4 and TRBJ1-5, with D possibly being TRBD1 (6 bases). The V and J ends lost 3 bases and 5 bases respectively, with 14 bases between them. In germline, CDR1 is MRHNA, CDR2 SNTAGT. The CDR3 covers 15 residues. Written as DNA, the CDR3 is TGTGCCAGCAGTGAGGACACAGGGCCCGATCAGCCCCAGCATTTT. Encoded protein: CASSEDTGPDQPQHF.

In regard to this clone: One end of the junction does not line up with germline, which may come from a read error. The chain couples TRBV7-7 to TRBJ2-5; 8 nucleotides align to TRBD1. The CDR3 totals 19 residues. CDR1 and CDR2 from the germline V gene are SSHAT and FNYEAQ (reference sequence). Here the CDR3 DNA reads TGTGCTAGCAGCCTGCTCCGCGACCGGAGACAGGGGACGTCCAGGACCCAGTACTTC. The encoded protein is CASSLLRDRRQGTSRTQYF.

This sequence joins TRBV2 and TRBJ2-1; the D gene is possibly TRBD1 (5 bases). CDR1 and CDR2 from the germline V gene are SNHLY and FYNNEI. Trimming took off 7 bases at V and 7 bases at J, with 14 bases between the two ends. The CDR3 covers 13 residues. This CDR3 is CASTPQAGNEQFF. The CDR3 DNA is TGTGCCAGCACTCCACAGGCCGGGAATGAGCAGTTCTTC.

The chain uses TRBV7-9 and TRBJ2-7; D is possibly TRBD2 (5 bases). V was clipped by 6 bases and J by 4 bases, with 13 bases between them. The CDR3 covers 13 residues. Looked up from germline, CDR1 is SEHNR and CDR2 is FQNEAQ (reference sequence). CDR3 residues: CASSPIPGYEQYF. The DNA of the CDR3 is TGTGCCAGCAGTCCGATCCCGGGATACGAGCAGTACTTC.

The chain uses TRBV18 and TRBJ2-7; TRBD1 matches at 7 bases. V was pared by 3 bases and J by 6 bases, with 5 bases of the junction left unmatched. This CDR3 region has 13 residues. Germline CDR1 is KGHSH and CDR2 is LQKENI. The CDR3 bases are TGTGCCAGCTCACCTTACAGGGGCACCGAGCAGTACTTC. Protein: CASSPYRGTEQYF.

V gene TRBV3-1 (or the pseudogene TRBV3-2) combines with J gene TRBJ2-7; 8 bases are a match to TRBD1. With 4 bases clipped from V and 0 bases from J, the junction kept 2 bases outside the gene matches. The CDR3 is 14 amino acids. The germline CDR1 and CDR2 sequences are LGHDT and YNNKEL (reference sequence). The CDR3 loop is CASSLGTGSYEQYF. CDR3 nucleotides: TGTGCCAGCAGCCTCGGGACAGGCTCCTACGAGCAGTACTTC.

The chain recombines TRBV24-1 with TRBJ2-7, with 9 bases that match TRBD1. Germline V CDR1 and CDR2: KGHDR, SFDVKD. The CDR3 extends over 17 amino acids. J lost 6 bases, V lost 2 bases, and 13 bases had no gene match. The CDR3 nucleotides read TGTGCCACCAGTGATTCGACCCGGACAGGGGTCGGCGGCGAGCAGTACTTC. It specifies CATSDSTRTGVGGEQYF.

Of note for this clone: A read error may account for a junction end that differs from germline. V usage is TRBV12-3 or TRBV12-4 and J usage is TRBJ1-6; D uncertain. This CDR3 comprises 13 residues. CDR3: CAGSSSAESPLHF. CDR3 nucleotides: TGTGCCGGCAGTTCCAGCGCGGAGTCACCCCTCCACTTT.

The chain is built from TRBV6-5 and TRBJ2-7; 11 bases match TRBD2. The CDR3 is 15 residues long. J was trimmed by 3 bases and V by 6 bases; bases with no gene match: 7. Germline CDR1 and CDR2: MNHEY and SVGAGI. The CDR3 DNA is TGTGCCAGCAGCTCATCTAGCGGGGGGTACTACGAGCAGTACTTC. It yields the protein CASSSSSGGYYEQYF.